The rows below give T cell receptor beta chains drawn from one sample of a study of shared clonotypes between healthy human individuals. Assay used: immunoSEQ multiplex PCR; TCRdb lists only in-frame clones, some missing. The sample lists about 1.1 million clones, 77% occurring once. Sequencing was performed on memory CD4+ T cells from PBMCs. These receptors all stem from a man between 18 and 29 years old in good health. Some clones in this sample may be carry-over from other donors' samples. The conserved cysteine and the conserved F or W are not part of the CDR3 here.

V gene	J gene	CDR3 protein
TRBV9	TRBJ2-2	ASSVEPHSGELF
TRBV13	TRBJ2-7	ASSLRQISSYEQY
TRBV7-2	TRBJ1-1	ASSLVGTGAEAF
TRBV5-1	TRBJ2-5	ASSFQVQETQY
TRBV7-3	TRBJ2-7	ASSSSAEGEQY
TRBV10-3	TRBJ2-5	AISEPLLTQY
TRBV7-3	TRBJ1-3	ASSYSGNSGNTIY
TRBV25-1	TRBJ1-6	ASKGTGYNSPLH
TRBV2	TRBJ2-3	ASRSAADTQY
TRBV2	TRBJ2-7	ASSGQELRAEQY
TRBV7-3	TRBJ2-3	ASGLAGMDTQY
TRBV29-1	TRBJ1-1	SVMGVGNTEAF
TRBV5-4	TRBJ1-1	ASSLGSNTEAF
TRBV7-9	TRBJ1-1	ASSLSGNTEAF
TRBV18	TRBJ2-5	ASSPPMGRETQY
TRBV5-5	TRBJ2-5	ASSFREETQY